Described below is a single TCR beta chain sequence and its context. Its antigen is undetermined. The CDR3 is 12 residues long. Germline lookup yields CDR1 SGHDT and CDR2 YYEEEE. The V end lost 2 bases, the J end lost 0 bases, and 2 bases lay between the germline ends. The data belong to a study of cytomegalovirus exposure and HLA in healthy donors. Study context: From HLA-typed donors, an early data release held approximately 85 million unique TCRs.

The PCR contained 60 Vbeta and 13 Jbeta primers. Produced via immunoSEQ multiplex PCR; TCRdb's table is partial and in-frame only. This listing includes about 48,000 clones. Study findings and constraints: An ancestry cluster, one associated with Asian ancestry, reportedly showed fewer N-insertions than the approximately 720-donor mean in a later analysis. Most of the CMV-associated TCR beta chains (in a later analysis) appeared to be HLA-restricted.

This sequence joins TRBV5-6 and TRBJ2-5; D gene unclear. Sample: PBMCs. This TCR was recovered from a male donor in good health and CMV-seropositive. CDR3 nucleotide sequence: TGTGCCAGCAGCTTCTACCAAGAGACCCAGTACTTC. Protein product: CASSFYQETQYF.